The rows below give T cell receptor beta chains drawn from one sample of a study of cytomegalovirus exposure and HLA in healthy donors. Produced via immunoSEQ multiplex PCR; TCRdb's table is partial and in-frame only. Among some 190,000 clones, 77% were seen once, and the ten largest hold roughly 1.5%. The sequenced sample was PBMCs. These receptors were obtained from a man between 18 and 29 years old in good health and CMV-seronegative. Both conserved end residues are part of each CDR3.

>TRBJ1-1|TRBV7-8
CASSFKGSVTEAFF
>TRBJ2-1|TRBV2
CASSDQGDLYNEQFF
>TRBJ2-5|TRBV28
CASSSSLERETQYF
>TRBJ2-7|TRBV30
CAWSSPIAGGRHEQYF
>TRBJ2-1|TRBV6-6
CASRDSGVPAYNEQFF
>TRBJ2-3|TRBV5-6
CASSWPGLANTDTQYF
>TRBJ2-7|TRBV4-1
CASSQGPEKYYEQYF
>TRBJ2-3|TRBV7-8
CASSSIRSRDRGLSYPTDTQYF
>TRBJ2-3|TRBV7-3
CASSPHLAGGNTQYF
>TRBJ1-2|TRBV2
CASSDSVYREGGRRGYTF
>TRBJ1-4|TRBV4-2
CASSQVSGTNEKLFF
>TRBJ1-4|TRBV2
CASSRDRALTNEKLFF